A single sample is the source of the 32 T cell receptor beta chains below, sequenced in a study of response to subunit inactivated influenza vaccine. TCRdb processed the RT-PCR reads anew with MiXCR; each CDR3 protein has one entry. The sample has about 530,000 distinct CDR3 sequences; 10% to 15% are singletons. This material consisted of PBMCs from blood, taken roughly 48 days after vaccination. The receptors derive from a man aged 50 or older who received an inactivated influenza vaccine.

This clonotype was seen at least ten times. V and J are TRBV20-1 and TRBJ1-2, with TRBD1 as a possible D gene (6 bases). This CDR3 has 11 amino acids. Germline V gene data show CDR1 as DFQATT and CDR2 as SNEGSKA (reference sequence). CDR3 nucleotides: TGCAGCTCACAGGGAAACTATGGCTACACCTTC. This codes for CSSQGNYGYTF.

V gene TRBV7-2 combines with J gene TRBJ2-4; 10 bases align to TRBD2. J was trimmed by 8 bases and V by 2 bases; bases with no gene match: 9. Germline V gene data show CDR1 as SGHTA and CDR2 as FQGNSA. This CDR3 has 16 amino acids. CDR3 region: CASSLKRLAGVDIQYF. CDR3 coding DNA: TGTGCCAGCAGCTTAAAAAGGCTAGCGGGAGTGGACATTCAGTACTTC.

This clonotype showed up just a few times. This rearrangement joins TRBV27 to TRBJ2-7, with 14 bases fitting TRBD2. With V trimmed by 2 bases and J by 2 bases, 11 bases remained unmatched. This CDR3 is built from 19 residues. Germline-derived CDR1 and CDR2 are MNHEY and SMNVEV (reference sequence). In DNA, the CDR3 is TGTGCCAGCAGTTTAGTACCGGGACTAGCGGGAGCAAGGCCCTACGAGCAGTACTTC. This encodes CASSLVPGLAGARPYEQYF.

This clonotype was detected only a few times. V and J are TRBV12-3 or TRBV12-4 and TRBJ2-7, with 13 bases matching TRBD2. V dropped 5 bases and J dropped 5; count of bases not matched to a gene: 9. This CDR3 comprises 16 residues. CDR3: CASSPGTSGTYHEQYF. The CDR3 DNA reads TGTGCCAGCAGTCCCGGGACTAGCGGGACGTACCACGAGCAGTACTTC.

The chain carries TRBV28 and TRBJ1-3; D is unclear. Germline V gene data show CDR1 as MDHEN and CDR2 as SYDVKM. The CDR3 consists of 16 residues. Trimming cost V 4 bases and J 0 bases, with 13 bases left between them. CDR3 bases: TGTGCCAGCAGTTCTATAACAGTGTCCTCTGGAAACACCATATATTTT. This codes for CASSSITVSSGNTIYF.

This clonotype showed up just a few times. The V and J genes are TRBV5-1 and TRBJ2-2; D is ambiguous. The ends were cut back, 0 bases at V and 4 bases at J, with 7 bases in the middle. This CDR3 spans 14 amino acids. Germline-derived CDR1 and CDR2 are SGHRS and YFSETQ. The CDR3 sequence: CASSLESVTGELFF. Written as DNA, the CDR3 is TGCGCCAGCAGCTTGGAATCCGTCACCGGGGAGCTGTTTTTT.

This clonotype appeared a few times. CDR3 amino acids: CASSSELAGVNEQFF. CDR3 DNA: TGTGCCAGCAGCTCCGAACTAGCGGGAGTTAATGAGCAGTTCTTC. The V gene is TRBV7-8, the J gene TRBJ2-1; 11 bases line up with TRBD2. The V and J ends lost 4 bases and 7 bases, in that order; junction bases with no gene match: 6. CDR1 is SGHVS and CDR2 is FQNEAQ in the germline V gene. The CDR3 extends over 15 amino acids.

This clonotype occurred a few times. The chain is built from TRBV7-8 and TRBJ1-1; D remains unclear. V was trimmed by 1 base and J by 0 bases, leaving 9 bases between them. The CDR3 loop spans 15 amino acids. Germline lookup yields CDR1 SGHVS and CDR2 FQNEAQ. This chain's CDR3 is CASSLEANMNTEAFF. The CDR3 DNA reads as TGTGCCAGCAGCTTAGAGGCGAACATGAACACTGAAGCTTTCTTT.

V gene TRBV3-1 combines with J gene TRBJ2-1; D is unresolved. V was clipped by 1 base and J by 0 bases, with 10 bases between them. This CDR3 comprises 16 residues. Germline CDR1 is LGHDT and CDR2 is YNNKEL (reference sequence). CDR3 sequence reads: CASSQVMIRSYNEQFF. The DNA of the CDR3 is TGTGCCAGCAGCCAAGTCATGATCCGCTCCTACAATGAGCAGTTCTTC.

V is TRBV6-1 and J is TRBJ1-1; D is ambiguous. Germline CDR1 and CDR2: MNHNS and SASEGT. The CDR3 is 13 amino acids. V lost 8 bases and J 6 bases, leaving 16 bases between the germline ends. The CDR3 here is CASPSAGNSEAFF. The CDR3 bases are TGTGCCAGCCCAAGCGCGGGAAATTCTGAAGCTTTCTTT.

This clonotype was recorded at least ten times. The chain recombines TRBV6-1 with TRBJ2-1; 12 bases match TRBD2. The CDR3 extends over 16 amino acids. J gave up 1 base and V 6 bases, and 4 bases lay outside the gene matches. CDR1 and CDR2 (germline): MNHNS, SASEGT. CDR3 sequence reads: CASSPTSGGSYNEQFF. The CDR3 DNA reads as TGTGCCAGCAGCCCCACTAGCGGGGGGTCCTACAATGAGCAGTTCTTC.

This clonotype showed up just a few times. The chain carries TRBV10-3 and TRBJ2-7; D is possibly TRBD1 or TRBD2 (5 bases each). Between the trimmed V and J ends, which lost 7 bases and 2 bases, there was a span of 18 bases. CDR3 size: 15 residues. Germline V gives CDR1 ENHRY, CDR2 SYGVKD. The CDR3 loop is CAIKDSPGRAYEQYF. Written as DNA, the CDR3 is TGTGCCATCAAAGACTCACCGGGGCGAGCCTACGAGCAGTACTTC.

This clonotype was seen only a few times. The V and J genes are TRBV25-1 and TRBJ2-2, with 7 positions matching TRBD2. With 4 bases clipped from V and 2 bases from J, the junction kept 13 bases outside the gene matches. This CDR3 is built from 18 residues. The germline V gene has CDR1 MGHDK and CDR2 SYGVNS. As DNA, the CDR3 is TGTGCCAGCAGTGCCCTTAGAGGAGCGGGGTTCAACACCGGGGAGCTGTTTTTT. The encoded protein is CASSALRGAGFNTGELFF.

This clonotype has just a few counts. This chain uses TRBV20-1 with TRBJ2-5, with TRBD1 as a possible D gene (5 bases). The V end lost 0 bases, the J end lost 1 base, and 15 bases lay between the germline ends. The CDR3 runs 16 residues. The germline gives CDR1 DFQATT, CDR2 SNEGSKA (reference sequence). The CDR3 DNA sequence: TGCAGTGCTAGAGATGTTAAGACAGCCCCCCAAGAGACCCAGTACTTC. It is translated as CSARDVKTAPQETQYF.

V gene TRBV28 combines with J gene TRBJ2-1; weak D call: TRBD2 (6 bases). CDR1 is MDHEN and CDR2 is SYDVKM in the germline V gene. The V end was cut by 1 base, the J end by 6 bases, with 13 bases between. The CDR3 is 15 amino acids. CDR3 in amino acids: CASSLSAGRLNEQFF. The DNA for the CDR3 is TGTGCCAGCAGTTTATCCGCGGGACGCCTCAATGAGCAGTTCTTC.

This clonotype was recorded a few times. The chain recombines TRBV4-3 with TRBJ1-5, with 7 nucleotides matching TRBD1. Germline values: CDR1 LGHNA, CDR2 YSLEER. V dropped 1 base and J dropped 5; count of bases not matched to a gene: 2. This CDR3 contains 14 residues. DNA of the CDR3: TGCGCCAGCAGCCAAGCAGGGGGAGATCAGCCCCAGCATTTT. It is translated as CASSQAGGDQPQHF.

The chain has TRBV3-1 and TRBJ1-5; weak D call: TRBD1 (6 bases). The CDR3 sequence is 13 residues long. Germline V gene data show CDR1 as LGHDT and CDR2 as YNNKEL (reference sequence). V was clipped by 0 bases and J by 10 bases, with 10 bases between them. The DNA for the CDR3 is TGTGCCAGCAGCCAAGATGGGACATCCCCCCAGCATTTT. Protein product: CASSQDGTSPQHF.

This clonotype was seen more than once but under ten times. DNA for the CDR3: TGCAGTGCTAGAGCAACGGCCAGCTCCTACAATGAGCAGTTCTTC. Its translation is CSARATASSYNEQFF. The genes are TRBV20-1 and TRBJ2-1; unclear D gene. The ends were cut back, 1 base at V and 0 bases at J, with 10 bases in the middle. CDR3 length: 15 residues. CDR1 and CDR2 (germline): DFQATT, SNEGSKA (reference sequence).

This clonotype was recorded at least ten times. This rearrangement joins TRBV7-9 to TRBJ2-1, with D perhaps TRBD1 (5 bases). Germline V gives CDR1 SEHNR, CDR2 FQNEAQ (reference sequence). V shed 5 bases and J shed 7 bases, with 12 bases lying between them. CDR3 length: 13 residues. CDR3 coding DNA: TGTGCCAGCAGCCCCCGGACATTTAATGAGCAGTTCTTC. It specifies CASSPRTFNEQFF.

This clonotype was counted ten times or more. The rearrangement uses TRBV5-1 and TRBJ1-1, with D possibly matching TRBD1 (5 bases). Germline V gives CDR1 SGHRS, CDR2 YFSETQ. V was shortened by 0 bases and J by 5 bases, with 11 bases between the two germline ends. This CDR3 is 14 amino acids long. The CDR3: CASSLGGAWTEAFF. The DNA for the CDR3 is TGCGCCAGCAGCTTGGGTGGGGCATGGACTGAAGCTTTCTTT.

This clonotype was seen only a few times. The CDR3 loop reads CASSLQGATEAFF. CDR3 DNA: TGCGCCAGCAGCTTGCAGGGGGCGACTGAAGCTTTCTTT. This sequence joins TRBV5-1 and TRBJ1-1, with TRBD1 matching 8 bases. CDR1 and CDR2 from the germline V gene are SGHRS and YFSETQ. The V and J ends lost 1 base and 5 bases, in that order; junction bases with no gene match: 1. The CDR3 has 13 residues.

The sample holds a few counts of this clonotype. The chain is built from TRBV5-1 and TRBJ2-7, with TRBD1 as a possible D gene (5 bases). The CDR3 is 14 amino acids. Trimming took 7 bases from V and 3 from J, leaving 17 bases between them. CDR1 and CDR2 from the germline V gene are SGHRS and YFSETQ. In nucleotides, the CDR3 is TGCGCCAGCTCGCGGCACGTAGGGGACTACGAGCAGTACTTC. Its protein product is CASSRHVGDYEQYF.

The sample holds a few counts of this clonotype. CDR3: CASSWGLADENEQFF. The CDR3 DNA is TGTGCCAGCAGTTGGGGACTAGCGGATGAGAATGAGCAGTTCTTC. This chain connects TRBV27 to TRBJ2-1; 11 bases line up with TRBD2. V shed 4 bases, J shed 7 bases, and the junction held 6 bases outside the gene matches. This CDR3 region has 15 residues. Per germline, CDR1 MNHEY and CDR2 SMNVEV (reference sequence).

The chain links TRBV29-1 to TRBJ2-1, with 7 bases identical to TRBD2. Germline-derived CDR1 and CDR2 are SQVTM and ANQGSEA. Trimming took 7 bases from V and 3 from J; bases not matched to a gene: 12. This CDR3 is 15 amino acids long. The CDR3 sequence is CSAQDTGGLYNEQFF. The DNA of the CDR3 is TGCAGCGCCCAGGACACGGGAGGACTCTACAATGAGCAGTTCTTC.

This clonotype occurred a few times. CDR3 loop: CASSAGPSSSYEQYF. The CDR3 region has the DNA TGTGCCAGCAGTGCTGGCCCGAGTAGCTCCTACGAGCAGTACTTC. The chain joins TRBV6-1 to TRBJ2-7; no firm D call. Germline V gives CDR1 MNHNS, CDR2 SASEGT. The CDR3 has 15 residues. Trimming cost V 4 bases and J 0 bases, with 13 bases left between them.

This clonotype has at least ten counts. The genes are TRBV6-5 and TRBJ2-7, with D possibly being TRBD2 (6 bases). Germline values: CDR1 MNHEY, CDR2 SVGAGI. V was clipped by 6 bases and J by 4 bases, with 10 bases between them. CDR3 length equals 12 residues. In DNA form, the CDR3 reads TGTGCCAGCAGCTGGGACTTTTACGAGCAGTACTTC. Protein: CASSWDFYEQYF.

This clonotype was counted a few times. The chain is built from TRBV27 and TRBJ2-5, with TRBD2 matching 13 bases. Trimming took 4 bases from V and 5 from J; bases not matched to a gene: 13. The CDR3 runs 18 residues. Germline CDR1 is MNHEY and CDR2 is SMNVEV (reference sequence). The CDR3 here is CASSSPRTSGSFEETQYF. The CDR3 nucleotides read TGTGCCAGCAGTTCACCGAGGACTAGCGGGAGTTTTGAGGAGACCCAGTACTTC.

The J gene is TRBJ2-5, the V gene TRBV2; D unclear. CDR3 length equals 14 residues. V shed 9 bases and J shed 1 base, with 15 bases lying between them. CDR1 SNHLY and CDR2 FYNNEI come from the germline V gene. CDR3 nucleotide sequence: TGTGCCAGTACAATGGGTATCCTCCAAGAGACCCAGTACTTC. It specifies CASTMGILQETQYF.

Ten or more counts support this clonotype. This chain joins TRBV12-3 or TRBV12-4 and TRBJ1-3; D is unclear. Trimming shortened V by 6 bases and J by 4 bases, and 7 bases separated the two germline ends. The CDR3 length is 12 residues. The CDR3 region is CASSPRGNTIYF. CDR3 coding DNA: TGTGCCAGCAGCCCCCGCGGAAACACCATATATTTT.

This clonotype has a handful of counts. The CDR3 spells CSARDSSHQFANTGELFF. In DNA, the CDR3 is TGCAGTGCTAGAGACAGTAGCCATCAGTTCGCGAACACCGGGGAGCTGTTTTTT. The rearrangement links TRBV20-1 to TRBJ2-2; D uncertain. Germline CDR1 DFQATT, CDR2 SNEGSKA (reference sequence). The V and J ends lost 0 bases and 0 bases respectively, with 17 bases between them. This CDR3 has 18 amino acids.

V gene TRBV28 combines with J gene TRBJ1-2, with 9 bases identical to TRBD1. The germline V gene encodes CDR1 MDHEN and CDR2 SYDVKM. V was pared by 5 bases and J by 5 bases, with 3 bases of the junction left unmatched. This CDR3 is 13 amino acids long. CDR3 DNA sequence: TGTGCCAGCAGTGGGACAGGGCGGTATGGCTACACCTTC. Its protein is CASSGTGRYGYTF.

V is TRBV6-2 or TRBV6-3 and J is TRBJ2-3, with TRBD2 matching 9 bases. Germline CDR1 MNHEY, CDR2 SVGEGT. This CDR3 region has 13 residues. Losses at the gene ends were 6 bases for V and 6 bases for J; bases not matched to a gene: 4. The CDR3 nucleotides are TGTGCCAGCAGGGTGCGGGGGGGCGATACGCAGTATTTT. This translates into CASRVRGGDTQYF.